The clone carrying this T cell receptor (beta chain) was counted many times. Its cognate antigen is unknown. Reverse transcription of roughly 0.5 ug total RNA with a constant-region primer produced TCR beta cDNA. Investigators got TCR beta libraries out of three nested multiplex PCR rounds, done with slightly modified ARM-PCR. The two initial PCR rounds, approximately 10 cycles each, used TRBV1-TRBV30 forward and C-beta reverse primers. One entry per CDR3 protein, called by TCRdb with MiXCR from the multiplex PCR reads. The sample lists about 200,000 distinct CDR3 sequences; almost 65% were seen once. Alongside blood RNA obtained from unsorted whole blood, germline DNA was also extracted. The junction had 5 bases not matched to a gene; V was cut back by 2 bases and J by 2 bases. CDR3 length: 16 residues. This record comes from a study of tumor-infiltrating lymphocytes in primary liver carcinoma. Notes on the study in general: It was tumor-adjacent and tumor-blood pairs that overlapped less than tumor region pairs did.

This sequence was found in a woman aged 55-69 years with primary liver carcinoma and hepatitis B virus infection. Sequencing was performed on peripheral blood. The chain recombines TRBV12-3 or TRBV12-4 with TRBJ1-4; TRBD1 matches at 7 bases. This CDR3 is CASSLRRGQTNEKLFF. The CDR3 bases are TGTGCCAGCAGTTTAAGGCGGGGACAGACTAATGAAAAACTGTTTTTT.